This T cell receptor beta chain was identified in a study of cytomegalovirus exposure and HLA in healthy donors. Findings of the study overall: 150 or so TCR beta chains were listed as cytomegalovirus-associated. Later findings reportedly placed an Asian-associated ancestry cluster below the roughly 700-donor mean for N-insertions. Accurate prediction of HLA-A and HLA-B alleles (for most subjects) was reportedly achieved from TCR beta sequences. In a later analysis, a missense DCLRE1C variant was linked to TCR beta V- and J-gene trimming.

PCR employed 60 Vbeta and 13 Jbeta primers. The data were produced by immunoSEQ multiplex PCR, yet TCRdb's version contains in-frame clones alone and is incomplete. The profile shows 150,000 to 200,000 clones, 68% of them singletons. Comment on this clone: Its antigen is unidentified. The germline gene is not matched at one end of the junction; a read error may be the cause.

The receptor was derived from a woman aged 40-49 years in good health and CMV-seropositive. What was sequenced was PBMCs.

As DNA, the CDR3 is TGCAGTGCTGACGGGGGGGGACTAGTGAACTTC. Translation: CSADGGGLVNF. The chain recombines TRBV20-1 with TRBJ2-5; 8 bases fit TRBD2. The CDR3 loop spans 11 amino acids. Germline CDR1 reads DFQATT; CDR2 reads SNEGSKA (reference sequence).